The 29 T cell receptor beta chains below come from one sample, sequenced in a study of blood T cell repertoires in COVID-19. The method was immunoSEQ multiplex PCR; TCRdb's version includes in-frame clones alone and lacks a portion of them. The sample holds about 230,000 clones, about four fifths seen once. Material: peripheral blood. The receptors originated from a man of 80 years or more with acute or convalescent COVID-19.

V gene TRBV29-1 combines with J gene TRBJ2-3, with D maybe TRBD1 (5 bases). V dropped 5 bases and J dropped 1 base, with 7 bases sitting between them. The length of the CDR3 is 12 residues. Germline V gene lookup returns CDR1 SQVTM and CDR2 ANQGSEA. The CDR3 loop is CSVLQGTDTQYF. DNA of the CDR3: TGCAGCGTTCTACAGGGCACAGATACGCAGTATTTT.

The chain carries TRBV6-5 and TRBJ1-4, with D possibly matching TRBD1 (6 bases). V gave up 4 bases and J gave up 3 bases, with 15 bases separating them. In germline, CDR1 is MNHEY, CDR2 SVGAGI. The CDR3 has 16 residues. DNA for the CDR3: TGTGCCAGCAGTTTGGCCCACAGGGCGGCTAATGAAAAACTGTTTTTT. Protein sequence: CASSLAHRAANEKLFF.

This clone was observed a few times. This chain connects TRBV5-1 to TRBJ2-3; 7 bases agree with TRBD2. Germline assignment: CDR1 SGHRS and CDR2 YFSETQ. V lost 5 bases and J lost 0; bases outside the gene matches: 9. The CDR3 runs to 16 residues. CDR3 sequence reads: CASRVVASGSTDTQYF. The CDR3 DNA reads TGCGCCAGCAGGGTTGTCGCTAGCGGAAGCACAGATACGCAGTATTTT.

The chain combines TRBV20-1 with TRBJ2-7; 11 nucleotides agree with TRBD1. The CDR3 loop spans 14 amino acids. The V gene's germline CDR1 is DFQATT and CDR2 SNEGSKA (reference sequence). The trim removed 3 bases at V and 7 bases at J, leaving 8 bases unmatched. The CDR3 nucleotides read TGCAGTGCTAGTCCCGGGACAGGGGGGTGGGAGCAGTACTTC. It yields the protein CSASPGTGGWEQYF.

The rearrangement links TRBV6-1 to TRBJ1-3; maybe TRBD1 (5 bases). Trimming removed 4 bases from V and 0 bases from J, with 13 bases in between. The germline gives CDR1 MNHNS, CDR2 SASEGT. This CDR3 contains 16 residues. CDR3 nucleotide sequence: TGTGCCAGCAGTGGATTGGGGCCTGGCTCTGGAAACACCATATATTTT. Amino acid sequence: CASSGLGPGSGNTIYF.

The chain has TRBV11-2 and TRBJ2-1; 13 nucleotides agree with TRBD2. J lost 0 bases, V lost 5 bases, and 4 bases had no gene match. This CDR3 spans 17 amino acids. Germline CDR1 and CDR2: SGHAT and FQNNGV. The CDR3 DNA is TGTGCCAGCAGCCGGGGACTAGCGGGGTCCTCCTACAATGAGCAGTTCTTC. This codes for CASSRGLAGSSYNEQFF. Filled out from reference TRBV11-2 and TRBJ2-1, the complete variable domain reads EAGVAQSPRYKIIEKRQSVAFWCNPISGHATLYWYQQILGQGPKLLIQFQNNGVVDDSQLPKDRFSAERLKGVDSTLKIQPAKLEDSAVYLCASSRGLAGSSYNEQFFGPGTRLTVL.

This chain connects TRBV9 to TRBJ2-7; the D gene is possibly TRBD1 (6 bases). V shed 4 bases and J shed 5 bases, with 13 bases lying between them. CDR1 is SGDLS and CDR2 is YYNGEE in the germline V gene. The CDR3 extends over 13 amino acids. The CDR3 bases are TGTGCCAGCAGCTTCACAGGGAGCCACGAGCAGTACTTC. Its protein is CASSFTGSHEQYF.

J is TRBJ1-6 and V is TRBV6-2 or TRBV6-3; possibly TRBD1 for D (5 bases). With 5 bases removed from V and 7 bases from J, the gap between germline ends came to 18 bases. Germline-derived CDR1 and CDR2 are MNHEY and SVGEGT. CDR3 size: 16 residues. The CDR3 here is CASSRTSTVTNSPLHF. The CDR3, as DNA: TGTGCCAGCAGTCGAACTTCGACAGTCACAAATTCACCCCTCCACTTT.

This clone was seen once. This chain links TRBV19 with TRBJ2-7, with 7 positions matching TRBD1. The V gene's germline CDR1 is LNHDA and CDR2 SQIVND (reference sequence). CDR3 size: 14 residues. The V gene end was trimmed by 7 bases and the J gene end by 1 base; junction bases not matched to a gene: 7. The CDR3 loop reads CASTRQGGSYEQYF. DNA for the CDR3: TGTGCCAGTACCAGACAGGGTGGTTCCTACGAGCAGTACTTC.

The table lists this clone with many counts. The chain joins TRBV7-9 to TRBJ2-1, with a tentative D call TRBD2 (5 bases). In germline, CDR1 is SEHNR, CDR2 FQNEAQ (reference sequence). The CDR3 is made up of 15 amino acids. V dropped 4 bases and J dropped 4 bases, with 14 bases sitting between them. CDR3 sequence reads: CASSYRVALYNEQFF. The CDR3 bases are TGTGCCAGCAGCTACCGAGTAGCGTTATACAATGAGCAGTTCTTC.

The table lists this clone with a few counts. The chain combines TRBV12-3 or TRBV12-4 with TRBJ1-2; 7 positions agree with TRBD1. The V segment lost 6 bases and the J segment 3 bases; nucleotides outside the gene matches: 4. The CDR3 sequence is 13 residues long. The CDR3 here is CASSLTGDYGYTF. The CDR3 coding sequence is TGTGCCAGCAGCCTCACAGGGGACTATGGCTACACCTTC.

The chain has TRBV5-1 and TRBJ1-1, with D perhaps matching TRBD1 (6 bases). The CDR3 has 14 amino acids. Germline CDR1 SGHRS, CDR2 YFSETQ. The V and J ends lost 2 bases and 1 base respectively, with 9 bases between them. CDR3 coding DNA: TGCGCCAGCAGCTTTACAGGGCAGAACACTGAAGCTTTCTTT. This codes for CASSFTGQNTEAFF.

V usage is TRBV6-4 and J usage is TRBJ2-2; D gene ambiguous. V was pared by 4 bases and J by 1 base, with 7 bases between. Per the germline V gene, CDR1 is MRHNA and CDR2 is SNTAGT. This CDR3 region has 14 residues. The CDR3 region has the DNA TGTGCCAGCAGTGTACTCCGGAACACCGGGGAGCTGTTTTTT. This sequence encodes CASSVLRNTGELFF.

This chain uses TRBV5-4 with TRBJ1-6, with TRBD1 identical over 9 bases. Germline assignment: CDR1 SGHNT and CDR2 YYREEE (reference sequence). V shed 3 bases, J shed 10 bases, and the junction held 8 bases outside the gene matches. This CDR3 region has 15 residues. CDR3: CASSSRDRVTSPLHF. The CDR3 DNA sequence: TGTGCCAGCAGCTCAAGGGACAGGGTAACGTCACCCCTCCACTTT.

A word on this clone: The sample has other DNA sequences that encode this CDR3 too. This rearrangement joins TRBV27 to TRBJ2-1; 8 bases fit TRBD2. Trimming removed 10 bases from V and 8 bases from J; junction bases left unmatched: 16. The CDR3 is 15 amino acids. Looked up from germline, CDR1 is MNHEY and CDR2 is SMNVEV (reference sequence). Written as DNA, the CDR3 is TGTGCCACCGCGGGGGGACTAGGGGGGGGCGATGAGCAGTTCTTC. It is translated as CATAGGLGGGDEQFF.

A single count supports this clone. The V call is TRBV15, the J call TRBJ1-5; 8 bases fit TRBD1. The germline gives CDR1 LNHNV, CDR2 YYDKDF (reference sequence). The V and J ends lost 5 bases and 4 bases, in that order; junction bases with no gene match: 7. This CDR3 spans 15 amino acids. CDR3 sequence reads: CATSLGQGGNQPQHF. In DNA form, the CDR3 reads TGTGCCACCAGCCTAGGACAGGGTGGGAATCAGCCCCAGCATTTT.

The J gene is TRBJ2-7, the V gene TRBV5-1; possibly TRBD2 for D (5 bases). Trimming removed 0 bases from V and 5 bases from J, with 12 bases in between. Germline CDR1 reads SGHRS; CDR2 reads YFSETQ. The CDR3 has 14 residues. The CDR3 here is CASSLGGRGHEQYF. CDR3 DNA sequence: TGCGCCAGCAGCTTGGGAGGGAGAGGGCACGAGCAGTACTTC.

The chain links TRBV5-1 to TRBJ2-7; a possible D gene is TRBD2 (6 bases). CDR3 length equals 13 residues. Trimming pared 6 bases from V and 0 bases from J, leaving 10 bases between. Germline assignment: CDR1 SGHRS and CDR2 YFSETQ. CDR3 sequence: CASIGGSSYEQYF. CDR3 sequence (DNA): TGCGCCAGCATTGGGGGGTCCTCCTACGAGCAGTACTTC.

The chain is built from TRBV5-1 and TRBJ2-6, with D perhaps matching TRBD1 (6 bases). CDR3 size: 15 residues. Looked up from germline, CDR1 is SGHRS and CDR2 is YFSETQ. V was pared by 4 bases and J by 4 bases, with 12 bases between. CDR3 loop: CASSDTGSGANVLTF. CDR3 coding DNA: TGCGCCAGCAGCGATACAGGGTCCGGGGCCAACGTCCTGACTTTC.

V usage is TRBV7-8 and J usage is TRBJ2-7; 10 nucleotides align to TRBD1. This CDR3 spans 17 amino acids. The V gene end was trimmed by 5 bases and the J gene end by 2 bases; junction bases not matched to a gene: 12. CDR1 and CDR2 from the germline V gene are SGHVS and FQNEAQ. The CDR3 here is CASSTPLGQGITYEQYF. DNA for the CDR3: TGTGCCAGCAGCACACCGCTGGGACAGGGGATAACCTACGAGCAGTACTTC.

V and J are TRBV19 and TRBJ2-5; 9 bases are shared with TRBD1. Trimming cost V 5 bases and J 5 bases; bases outside gene matches: 9. Looked up from germline, CDR1 is LNHDA and CDR2 is SQIVND (reference sequence). The CDR3 runs 15 residues. As DNA, the CDR3 is TGTGCCAGTAGTCTCCAGGGGACAGGGCAGGAGACCCAGTACTTC. The encoded protein is CASSLQGTGQETQYF.

The chain recombines TRBV27 with TRBJ2-1; D possibly corresponds to TRBD2 (6 bases). The ends were cut back, 7 bases at V and 6 bases at J, with 19 bases in the middle. Germline loops: CDR1 MNHEY, CDR2 SMNVEV (reference sequence). The CDR3 loop spans 15 amino acids. The CDR3, as DNA: TGTGCCAGCAAGTCCGGGACTTGGGATTCCAATGAGCAGTTCTTC. Its translation: CASKSGTWDSNEQFF.

The J gene is TRBJ2-3, the V gene TRBV20-1; 8 bases fit TRBD2. From germline, CDR1 is DFQATT and CDR2 SNEGSKA (reference sequence). The CDR3 runs 15 residues. The J segment lost 3 bases and the V segment lost 3 bases, leaving 8 bases of the junction unmatched. CDR3 sequence: CSASRGGRVTDTQYF. DNA of the CDR3: TGCAGTGCTAGTCGCGGGGGGCGGGTTACAGATACGCAGTATTTT.

The chain is built from TRBV6-5 and TRBJ2-5; 11 positions match TRBD1. This CDR3 has 16 residues. V trimming: 0 bases; J trimming: 4 bases; junction bases outside the gene matches: 4. Germline loops: CDR1 MNHEY, CDR2 SVGAGI. The CDR3 coding sequence is TGTGCCAGCAGTTACTCCGGGACAGGGGGAGGAGAGACCCAGTACTTC. Translation: CASSYSGTGGGETQYF.

The V gene is TRBV12-5, the J gene TRBJ2-1; 10 bases are shared with TRBD1. Germline CDR1 is LGHNT and CDR2 is FRNRAP. V trimming: 7 bases; J trimming: 7 bases; junction bases outside the gene matches: 10. The CDR3 contains 15 residues. The CDR3 loop is CASALTGGAENEQFF. In DNA, the CDR3 is TGTGCTAGTGCCCTGACAGGGGGCGCAGAGAATGAGCAGTTCTTC.

This clone came up a few times. The genes are TRBV5-1 and TRBJ2-1; 7 positions agree with TRBD2. Germline V gene data show CDR1 as SGHRS and CDR2 as YFSETQ. V was clipped by 3 bases and J by 4 bases; unmatched bases: 10. The CDR3 is made up of 16 amino acids. The DNA of the CDR3 is TGCGCCAGCAGCTCGACACTTAGCGGGTCGTACAATGAGCAGTTCTTC. Amino acids: CASSSTLSGSYNEQFF.

The V call is TRBV2, the J call TRBJ2-7; D remains unclear. Germline V gene lookup returns CDR1 SNHLY and CDR2 FYNNEI. Trimming shortened V by 4 bases and J by 6 bases, and 7 bases separated the two germline ends. The CDR3 covers 11 residues. CDR3 DNA sequence: TGTGCCAGCAGTGCGCGATTCGAGCAGTACTTC. It yields the protein CASSARFEQYF.

CDR3 DNA sequence: TGTGCCAGCAGCCAAGTAGAAGTCACTGAAGCTTTCTTT. This gives the protein CASSQVEVTEAFF. The chain combines TRBV3-1 (or the pseudogene TRBV3-2) with TRBJ1-1; D gene uncertain. V was trimmed by 1 base and J by 4 bases, leaving 7 bases between them. The CDR3 has 13 amino acids. Germline loops: CDR1 LGHDT, CDR2 YNNKEL (reference sequence).

Of note for this clone: The same CDR3 can be traced to other DNA sequences in this sample. This chain links TRBV5-1 with TRBJ1-1; D gene unclear. V dropped 0 bases and J dropped 3 bases, with 9 bases sitting between them. The CDR3 sequence is 14 residues long. Germline assignment: CDR1 SGHRS and CDR2 YFSETQ. The DNA for the CDR3 is TGCGCCAGCAGCTTGGTCGGCGGGGACACTGAAGCTTTCTTT. It encodes CASSLVGGDTEAFF. The full variable domain, completed using reference TRBV5-1 and TRBJ1-1, is KAGVTQTPRYLIKTRGQQVTLSCSPISGHRSVSWYQQTPGQGLQFLFEYFSETQRNKGNFPGRFSGRQFSNSRSEMNVSTLELGDSALYLCASSLVGGDTEAFFGQGTRLTVV.